A selection of T cell receptor beta chains follows, all from one sample in a study of blood T cell repertoires in COVID-19. Method: immunoSEQ multiplex PCR; TCRdb's copy keeps in-frame clones and lacks some. The data contain approximately 65,000 clones, less than 95% of them seen just once; the ten biggest clones take up less than 0.55%. The specimen was peripheral blood. The receptor set was obtained from a man aged 50 to 60 with COVID-19, enrolled during active disease. CDR3s include the opening cysteine and the closing phenylalanine or tryptophan.

J: TRBJ2-5
V: TRBV2
CDR3: CASSEGQGAGETQYF

J: TRBJ2-7
V: TRBV4-1
CDR3: CASSHAGVNYEQYF

J: TRBJ1-2
V: TRBV7-2
CDR3: CASSLGTGEVYTF

J: TRBJ1-2
V: TRBV6-2/TRBV6-3
CDR3: CASSYRDRGQHGYTF

J: TRBJ1-2
V: TRBV5-1
CDR3: CASSTGTGIAYGYTF

J: TRBJ2-2
V: TRBV11-1
CDR3: CASSLQTSTGELFF

J: TRBJ2-7
V: TRBV28
CDR3: CASSSPGQGADEQYF

J: TRBJ1-2
V: TRBV11-2
CDR3: CASSRVGDGYTF

J: TRBJ2-1
V: TRBV7-9
CDR3: CASSFGGGTYNEQFF

J: TRBJ2-3
V: TRBV7-2
CDR3: CASSLLAVETDTQYF

J: TRBJ2-5
V: TRBV7-8
CDR3: CASRPSTGDTQYF

J: TRBJ1-1
V: TRBV3-1/TRBV3-2
CDR3: CASSQAGTGFNTEAFF

J: TRBJ2-7
V: TRBV7-9
CDR3: CASSPRLAGVHEQYF

J: TRBJ2-5
V: TRBV18
CDR3: CASSRARTETQYF

J: TRBJ1-4
V: TRBV6-5
CDR3: CASSYLSGQGGEKLFF

J: TRBJ1-5
V: TRBV19
CDR3: CASRRGQGGDQPQHF

J: TRBJ2-7
V: TRBV3-1/TRBV3-2
CDR3: CASSQGTSGFSYEQYF

J: TRBJ1-5
V: TRBV27
CDR3: CASSGQANQPQHF

J: TRBJ2-7
V: TRBV7-9
CDR3: CASSPGTGDEQYF

J: TRBJ1-2
V: TRBV4-1
CDR3: CASSPQGRADYGYTF